The 21 T cell receptor beta chains below all came from one sample that was sequenced in a study of T cell clones after liver transplantation (dated by TCRdb to the late 2010s). Their recognized antigens are unknown. The library was generated by the immunoSEQ multiplex PCR assay. TCRdb mirrors the immuneACCESS table, restricted to in-frame sequences. Some clones are absent from its copies; in checked studies, under half trace to an unresolved V gene, and the reason for the others is unknown. In this sample the table shows about 4,800 clones, 35% to 45% of which occur a single time. The ten largest clonotypes hold 10% to 15% of the sample. To define alloreactive TCRbeta sequences, the proliferating CFSE-low cells from the MLR were sequenced. The sample comprised CD4+ T cells from cultured PBMCs. Source of these receptors: a human patient who received a liver transplant. Once a transplant has taken place, some T cells may be donor derived.

This clone was picked up one time. A much larger clone is a single base away; this may be a read error. J is TRBJ2-5 and V is TRBV19, with 10 bases identical to TRBD2. CDR1 is LNHDA, CDR2 SQIVND, per germline (reference sequence). The CDR3 loop spans 13 amino acids. CDR3 sequence: CVSSIAGGETQYF. The DNA of the CDR3 is TGTGTCAGTAGTATAGCGGGGGGAGAGACCCAGTACTTC.

This chain joins TRBV11-1 and TRBJ2-2; no reliable D call. Germline lookup yields CDR1 SGHAT and CDR2 FQDESV (reference sequence). The ends were cut back, 1 base at V and 7 bases at J, with 7 bases in the middle. The CDR3 length is 13 residues. CDR3 nucleotides: TGTGCCAGCAGCTTAGTATCAGGCGGGGAGCTGTTTTTT. Its protein is CASSLVSGGELFF.

In its sample, this clone was seen a few times. The chain couples TRBV5-1 to TRBJ2-1; TRBD1 might be the D (6 bases). Germline V gives CDR1 SGHRS, CDR2 YFSETQ. CDR3 size: 13 residues. V was trimmed by 4 bases and J by 7 bases, leaving 12 bases between them. The CDR3: CASSVQGVNEQFF. CDR3 in DNA: TGCGCCAGCAGCGTACAGGGTGTGAATGAGCAGTTCTTC.

This clone was observed a few times. The chain uses TRBV5-1 and TRBJ2-3; no clear D gene. This CDR3 comprises 12 residues. Germline CDR1 SGHRS, CDR2 YFSETQ. With 0 bases removed from V and 6 bases from J, the gap between germline ends came to 5 bases. The CDR3 loop is CASSLVLDTQYF. In DNA, the CDR3 is TGCGCCAGCAGCTTGGTGTTGGATACGCAGTATTTT.

The CDR3 nucleotides are TGTGCCAGCAGCTTTGGCCAGGTCTACGAGCAGTACTTC. The encoded protein is CASSFGQVYEQYF. The genes are TRBV11-3 and TRBJ2-7; D call uncertain. In germline, CDR1 is SGHNT, CDR2 YENEEA. The CDR3 spans 13 residues. Trimming took off 3 bases at V and 3 bases at J, with 9 bases between the two ends.

This chain uses TRBV6-6 with TRBJ1-5; D is ambiguous. This CDR3 spans 15 amino acids. Germline V gene data show CDR1 as MNHNY and CDR2 as SVGAGI (reference sequence). The V end lost 0 bases, the J end lost 1 base, and 7 bases lay between the germline ends. CDR3 protein: CASSYSGMSNQPQHF. The CDR3 region has the DNA TGTGCCAGCAGTTACTCGGGAATGAGCAATCAGCCCCAGCATTTT.

This rearrangement joins TRBV7-3 to TRBJ2-1; 8 nucleotides line up with TRBD1. This CDR3 contains 16 residues. The V segment lost 5 bases and the J segment 4 bases; nucleotides outside the gene matches: 10. Germline assignment: CDR1 SGHTA and CDR2 FQGTGA. The CDR3 nucleotides are TGTGCCAGCAGCGCATCCCAGGACAGGGAGTACAATGAGCAGTTCTTC. As protein: CASSASQDREYNEQFF. The full variable domain, its missing parts supplied by reference TRBV7-3 and TRBJ2-1, is GAGVSQTPSNKVTEKGKYVELRCDPISGHTALYWYRQSLGQGPEFLIYFQGTGAADDSGLPNDRFFAVRPEGSVSTLKIQRTERGDSAVYLCASSASQDREYNEQFFGPGTRLTVL.

The chain has TRBV2 and TRBJ1-5, with D unclear. Germline V lookup: CDR1 SNHLY, CDR2 FYNNEI. The V end was cut by 5 bases, the J end by 7 bases, with 15 bases between. This CDR3 is 14 amino acids long. The CDR3 coding sequence is TGTGCCAGCAGTCTCGGGGTACGAGGACAGCCCCAGCATTTT. This gives the protein CASSLGVRGQPQHF.

V gene TRBV7-8 combines with J gene TRBJ1-1; TRBD1 might be the D (5 bases). The ends were cut back, 4 bases at V and 5 bases at J, with 20 bases in the middle. This CDR3 is 16 amino acids long. Germline CDR1 SGHVS, CDR2 FQNEAQ. Here the CDR3 DNA reads TGTGCCAGCAGCTGGGGTTACAGAGGGGTCGGAACTGAAGCTTTCTTT. Its translation: CASSWGYRGVGTEAFF. Full variable domain (rest looked up from reference TRBV7-8 and TRBJ1-1): GAGVSQSPRYKVAKRGQDVALRCDPISGHVSLFWYQQALGQGPEFLTYFQNEAQLDKSGLPSDRFFAERPEGSVSTLKIQRTQQEDSAVYLCASSWGYRGVGTEAFFGQGTRLTVV.

In its sample, this clone ranks as medium-sized. The chain employs TRBV28 and TRBJ1-2, with unresolved D. The germline V gene encodes CDR1 MDHEN and CDR2 SYDVKM. V lost 4 bases, J lost 8 bases, and 11 bases lay in between. There are 12 residues in the CDR3. Here the CDR3 DNA reads TGTGCCAGCAGTTATCGGAGGGAGGGCTACACCTTC. Translation: CASSYRREGYTF.

V is TRBV27 and J is TRBJ2-2; 8 bases are shared with TRBD1. Germline V gene data show CDR1 as MNHEY and CDR2 as SMNVEV (reference sequence). The length of the CDR3 is 21 residues. V trimming: 7 bases; J trimming: 0 bases; junction bases outside the gene matches: 22. Here the CDR3 DNA reads TGTGCCAGCATCACTGAATCCTCGAGGACCAGGGGGCCCACGAACACCGGGGAGCTGTTTTTT. It translates to CASITESSRTRGPTNTGELFF.

This clone rates as medium-sized. This chain links TRBV30 with TRBJ1-3, with a tentative D call TRBD1 (6 bases). Trimming cost V 0 bases and J 7 bases, with 13 bases left between them. This CDR3 comprises 14 residues. CDR1 and CDR2 (germline): GTSNPN, SVGIG (reference sequence). The CDR3 loop is CAWSVGGGPNTIYF. DNA of the CDR3: TGTGCCTGGAGTGTAGGAGGGGGGCCGAACACCATATATTTT.

J is TRBJ2-7 and V is TRBV6-6; 8 bases are shared with TRBD1. The CDR3 covers 15 residues. The V gene end was trimmed by 4 bases and the J gene end by 5 bases; junction bases not matched to a gene: 10. Germline CDR1 and CDR2: MNHNY and SVGAGI (reference sequence). CDR3 protein: CASSSAGTGSHEQYF. CDR3 DNA sequence: TGTGCCAGCAGTTCCGCCGGGACAGGATCGCACGAGCAGTACTTC.

This clone occurred a few times. This chain uses TRBV6-1 with TRBJ2-7, with D possibly TRBD2 on 6 matching bases. V lost 6 bases and J 6 bases, leaving 12 bases between the germline ends. The V gene's germline CDR1 is MNHNS and CDR2 SASEGT. This CDR3 comprises 12 residues. CDR3 region: CASSRLDSEQYF. CDR3 DNA: TGTGCCAGCAGCCGACTAGATTCCGAGCAGTACTTC.

The V and J genes are TRBV2 and TRBJ1-1, with D possibly matching TRBD1 (6 bases). Per germline, CDR1 SNHLY and CDR2 FYNNEI. With 4 bases removed from V and 1 base from J, the gap between germline ends came to 13 bases. The CDR3 contains 15 residues. The DNA of the CDR3 is TGTGCCAGCAGTGGACAGGATATCCGGAACACTGAAGCTTTCTTT. It codes for CASSGQDIRNTEAFF. Drawing the rest from reference TRBV2 and TRBJ1-1, the complete variable domain is EPEVTQTPSHQVTQMGQEVILRCVPISNHLYFYWYRQILGQKVEFLVSFYNNEISEKSEIFDDQFSVERPDGSNFTLKIRSTKLEDSAMYFCASSGQDIRNTEAFFGQGTRLTVV.

This chain uses TRBV5-1 with TRBJ2-1; 8 bases are a match to TRBD1. Per the germline V gene, CDR1 is SGHRS and CDR2 is YFSETQ. This CDR3 has 17 amino acids. V shed 3 bases, J shed 1 base, and the junction held 9 bases outside the gene matches. CDR3 loop: CASSSVPTGGSYNEQFF. Here the CDR3 DNA reads TGCGCCAGCAGCTCTGTGCCTACAGGGGGATCCTACAATGAGCAGTTCTTC. Using reference TRBV5-1 and TRBJ2-1 for the parts outside the CDR3, the full variable domain is KAGVTQTPRYLIKTRGQQVTLSCSPISGHRSVSWYQQTPGQGLQFLFEYFSETQRNKGNFPGRFSGRQFSNSRSEMNVSTLELGDSALYLCASSSVPTGGSYNEQFFGPGTRLTVL.

The chain has TRBV19 and TRBJ2-7; a possible D gene is TRBD1 (5 bases). Trimming shortened V by 6 bases and J by 3 bases, and 9 bases separated the two germline ends. The CDR3 length is 12 residues. The V gene's germline CDR1 is LNHDA and CDR2 SQIVND (reference sequence). The CDR3 coding sequence is TGTGCCAGTAGCGACAGCTACTACGAGCAGTACTTC. This sequence encodes CASSDSYYEQYF.

This clone was detected only a few times. The rearrangement joins TRBV27 to TRBJ1-2; D is possibly TRBD1 (6 bases). Trimming removed 4 bases from V and 4 bases from J, with 16 bases in between. The CDR3 runs 15 residues. Germline-derived CDR1 and CDR2 are MNHEY and SMNVEV (reference sequence). CDR3 sequence: CASSSPSTGTYGYTF. As DNA, the CDR3 is TGTGCCAGCAGTTCACCCTCGACAGGCACCTATGGCTACACCTTC.

In this sample, this clone is medium-sized. The chain carries TRBV7-9 and TRBJ1-2; the match to TRBD1 covers 8 bases. V lost 5 bases, J lost 8 bases, and 13 bases stayed unmatched. The CDR3 runs 15 residues. The germline gives CDR1 SEHNR, CDR2 FQNEAQ (reference sequence). As DNA, the CDR3 is TGTGCCAGCAGCCTCCAGGCCAGGGGGCCAGAAGGCTACACCTTC. This sequence encodes CASSLQARGPEGYTF.

This clone was seen a handful of times. The DNA for the CDR3 is TGCGCCAGCAGCTTTGGACAGGGAGCGAATGAAAAACTGTTTTTT. Translation gives CASSFGQGANEKLFF. This chain joins TRBV5-1 and TRBJ1-4; TRBD1 matches at 8 bases. CDR1 and CDR2 (germline): SGHRS, YFSETQ. This CDR3 has 15 amino acids. The V segment lost 2 bases and the J segment 5 bases; nucleotides outside the gene matches: 5.

This clone was observed a few times. The genes are TRBV20-1 and TRBJ2-7; D ambiguous. V was pared by 5 bases and J by 0 bases, with 5 bases between. The CDR3 loop spans 11 amino acids. The germline V gene encodes CDR1 DFQATT and CDR2 SNEGSKA (reference sequence). The CDR3 protein is CSAPASYEQYF. The CDR3 DNA is TGCAGTGCTCCCGCCTCCTACGAGCAGTACTTC.